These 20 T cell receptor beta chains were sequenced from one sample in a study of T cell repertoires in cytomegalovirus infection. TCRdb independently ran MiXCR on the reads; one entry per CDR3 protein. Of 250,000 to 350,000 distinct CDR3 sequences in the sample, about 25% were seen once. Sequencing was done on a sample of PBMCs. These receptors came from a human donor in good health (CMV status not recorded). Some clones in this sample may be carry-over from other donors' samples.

CDR3 loop: CASTSGRMYEQYF. For the CDR3, the DNA is TGTGCCAGCACTAGCGGGAGAATGTACGAGCAGTACTTC. The chain couples TRBV25-1 to TRBJ2-7; TRBD2 matches 10 bases. CDR3 size: 13 residues. Germline V gives CDR1 MGHDK, CDR2 SYGVNS. V dropped 7 bases and J dropped 4; count of bases not matched to a gene: 4.

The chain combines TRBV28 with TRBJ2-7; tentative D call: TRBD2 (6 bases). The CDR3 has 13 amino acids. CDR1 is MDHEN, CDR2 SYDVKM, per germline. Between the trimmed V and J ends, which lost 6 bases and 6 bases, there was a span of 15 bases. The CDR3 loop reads CASRPRLDREQYF. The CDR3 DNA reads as TGTGCCAGCAGGCCCCGACTAGATCGCGAGCAGTACTTC.

CDR3: CASSTTLGVRKLFF. CDR3 bases: TGTGCCAGCAGTACGACCTTAGGAGTGCGAAAACTGTTTTTT. This chain links TRBV28 with TRBJ1-4; D is unclear. This CDR3 contains 14 residues. CDR1 and CDR2 (germline): MDHEN, SYDVKM. The V and J ends lost 5 bases and 10 bases respectively, with 17 bases between them.

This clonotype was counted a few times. The CDR3 DNA follows: TGTGCCAGCAGTTCGGGACAGGGGGATTCACCCCTCCACTTT. Translated: CASSSGQGDSPLHF. This rearrangement joins TRBV28 to TRBJ1-6; 11 bases agree with TRBD1. CDR3 size: 14 residues. Germline V gene data show CDR1 as MDHEN and CDR2 as SYDVKM. V was pared by 4 bases and J by 8 bases, with 1 base of the junction left unmatched.

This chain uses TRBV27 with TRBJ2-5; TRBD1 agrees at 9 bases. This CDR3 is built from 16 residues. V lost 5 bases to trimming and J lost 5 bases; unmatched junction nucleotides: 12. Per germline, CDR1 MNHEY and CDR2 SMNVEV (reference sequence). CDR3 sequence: CASSLGQGRTWETQYF. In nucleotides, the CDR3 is TGTGCCAGCAGTCTTGGACAGGGGAGGACGTGGGAGACCCAGTACTTC.

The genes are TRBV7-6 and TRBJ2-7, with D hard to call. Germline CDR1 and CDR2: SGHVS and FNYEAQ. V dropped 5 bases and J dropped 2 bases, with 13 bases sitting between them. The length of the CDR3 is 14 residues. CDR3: CASSLRRFPYEQYF. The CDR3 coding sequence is TGTGCCAGCAGCCTCCGGCGATTCCCCTACGAGCAGTACTTC.

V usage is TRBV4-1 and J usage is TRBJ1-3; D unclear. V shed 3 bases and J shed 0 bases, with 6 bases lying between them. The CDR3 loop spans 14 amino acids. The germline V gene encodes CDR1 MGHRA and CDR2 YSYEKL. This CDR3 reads CASSQAFSGNTIYF. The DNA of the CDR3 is TGCGCCAGCAGCCAGGCCTTCTCTGGAAACACCATATATTTT.

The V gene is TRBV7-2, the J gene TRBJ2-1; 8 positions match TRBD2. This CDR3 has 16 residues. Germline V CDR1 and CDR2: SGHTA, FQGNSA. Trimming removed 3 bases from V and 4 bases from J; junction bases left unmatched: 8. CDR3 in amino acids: CASSFLSSGSYNEQFF. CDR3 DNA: TGTGCCAGCAGCTTCCTATCGAGCGGGAGTTACAATGAGCAGTTCTTC.

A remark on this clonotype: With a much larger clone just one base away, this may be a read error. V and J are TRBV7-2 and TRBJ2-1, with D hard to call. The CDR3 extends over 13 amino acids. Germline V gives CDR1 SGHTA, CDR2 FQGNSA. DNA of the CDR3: TGTGCCAGCAGCTTAGGACCACCCAATGAGCAGTTATTC. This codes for CASSLGPPNEQLF.

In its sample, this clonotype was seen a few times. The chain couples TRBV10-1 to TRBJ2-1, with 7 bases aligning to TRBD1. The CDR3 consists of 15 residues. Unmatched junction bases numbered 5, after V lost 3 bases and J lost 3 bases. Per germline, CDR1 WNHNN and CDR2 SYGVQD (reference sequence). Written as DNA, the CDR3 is TGCGCCAGCAGTGAAGAGACAGGGAACTACAATGAGCAGTTCTTC. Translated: CASSEETGNYNEQFF.

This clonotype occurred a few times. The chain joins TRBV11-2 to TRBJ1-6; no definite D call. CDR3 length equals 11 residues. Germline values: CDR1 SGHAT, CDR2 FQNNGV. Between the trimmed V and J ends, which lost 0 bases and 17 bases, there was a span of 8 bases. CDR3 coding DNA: TGTGCCAGCAGCTTAGACAGGATTGTCCACTTT. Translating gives CASSLDRIVHF.

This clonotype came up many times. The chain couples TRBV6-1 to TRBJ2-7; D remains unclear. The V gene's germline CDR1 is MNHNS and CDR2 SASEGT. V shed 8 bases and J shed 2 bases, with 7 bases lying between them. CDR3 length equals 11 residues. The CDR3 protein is CASDRTYEQYF. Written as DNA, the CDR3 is TGTGCCAGCGACCGGACCTACGAGCAGTACTTC.

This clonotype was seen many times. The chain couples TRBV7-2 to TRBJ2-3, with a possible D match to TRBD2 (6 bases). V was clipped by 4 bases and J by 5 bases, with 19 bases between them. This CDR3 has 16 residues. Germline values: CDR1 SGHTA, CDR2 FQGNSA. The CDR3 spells CASSSTGRGPQDTQYF. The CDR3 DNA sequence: TGTGCCAGCAGCTCTACTGGGCGGGGACCCCAAGATACGCAGTATTTT.

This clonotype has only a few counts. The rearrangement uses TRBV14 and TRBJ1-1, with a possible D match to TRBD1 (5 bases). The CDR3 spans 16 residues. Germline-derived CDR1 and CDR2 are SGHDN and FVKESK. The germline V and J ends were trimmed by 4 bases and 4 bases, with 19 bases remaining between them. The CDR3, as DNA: TGTGCCAGCAGCCCCCGGGACGGACCCCTGGGCACTGAAGCTTTCTTT. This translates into CASSPRDGPLGTEAFF.

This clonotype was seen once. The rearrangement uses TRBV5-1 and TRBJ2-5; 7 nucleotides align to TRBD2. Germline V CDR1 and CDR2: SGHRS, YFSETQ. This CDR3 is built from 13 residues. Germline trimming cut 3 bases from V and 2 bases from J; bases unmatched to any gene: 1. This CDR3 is CASSWGGQETQYF. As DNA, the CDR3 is TGCGCCAGCAGCTGGGGGGGACAAGAGACCCAGTACTTC.

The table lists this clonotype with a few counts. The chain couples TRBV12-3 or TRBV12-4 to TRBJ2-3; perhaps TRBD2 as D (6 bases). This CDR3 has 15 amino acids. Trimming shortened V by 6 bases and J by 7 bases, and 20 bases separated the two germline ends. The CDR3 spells CASSVAASIINTQYF. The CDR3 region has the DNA TGTGCCAGCAGCGTAGCGGCTAGCATTATTAATACGCAGTATTTT.

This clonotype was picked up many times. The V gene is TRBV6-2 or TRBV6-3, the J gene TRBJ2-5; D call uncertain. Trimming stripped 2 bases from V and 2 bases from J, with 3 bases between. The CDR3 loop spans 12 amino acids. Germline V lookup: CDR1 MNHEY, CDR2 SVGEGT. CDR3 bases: TGTGCCAGCAGTTACGGACAAGAGACCCAGTACTTC. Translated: CASSYGQETQYF.

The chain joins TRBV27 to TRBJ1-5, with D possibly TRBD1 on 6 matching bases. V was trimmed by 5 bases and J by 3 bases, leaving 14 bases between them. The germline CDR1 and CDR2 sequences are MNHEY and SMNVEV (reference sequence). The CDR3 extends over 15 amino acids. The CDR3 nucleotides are TGTGCCAGCAGTCCGCCGGGGGCTTTCAATCAGCCCCAGCATTTT. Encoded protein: CASSPPGAFNQPQHF.

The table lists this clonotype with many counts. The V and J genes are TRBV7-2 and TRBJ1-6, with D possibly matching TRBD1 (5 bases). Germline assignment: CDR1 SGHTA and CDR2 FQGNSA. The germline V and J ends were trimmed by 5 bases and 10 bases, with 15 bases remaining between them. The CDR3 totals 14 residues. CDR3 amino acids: CASSRVGGFSPLHF. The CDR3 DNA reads TGTGCCAGCAGCCGCGTCGGGGGTTTCTCACCCCTCCACTTT.

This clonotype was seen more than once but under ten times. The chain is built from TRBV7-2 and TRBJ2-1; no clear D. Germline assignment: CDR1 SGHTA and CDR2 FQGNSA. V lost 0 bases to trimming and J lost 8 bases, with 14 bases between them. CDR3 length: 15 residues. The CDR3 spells CASSLAQTPTDEQFF. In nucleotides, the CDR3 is TGTGCCAGCAGCTTAGCACAAACCCCCACGGATGAGCAGTTCTTC.